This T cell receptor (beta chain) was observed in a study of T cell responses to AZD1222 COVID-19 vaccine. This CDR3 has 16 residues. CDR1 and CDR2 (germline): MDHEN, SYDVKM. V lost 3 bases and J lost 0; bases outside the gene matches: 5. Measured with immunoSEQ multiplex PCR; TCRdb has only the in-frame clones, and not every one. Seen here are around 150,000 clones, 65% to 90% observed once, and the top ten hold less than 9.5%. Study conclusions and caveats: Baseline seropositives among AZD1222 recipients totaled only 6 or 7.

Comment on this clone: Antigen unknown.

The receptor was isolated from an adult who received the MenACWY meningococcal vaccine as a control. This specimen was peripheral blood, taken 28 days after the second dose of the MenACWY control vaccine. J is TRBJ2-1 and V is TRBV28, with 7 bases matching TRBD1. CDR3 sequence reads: CASSLTGTISYNEQFF. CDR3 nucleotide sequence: TGTGCCAGCAGTTTGACAGGGACCATCTCCTACAATGAGCAGTTCTTC.